This is a list of T cell receptor beta chains from one sample in a study of cytomegalovirus exposure and HLA in healthy donors. Here immunoSEQ multiplex PCR was the method, and the copy in TCRdb shows in-frame clones only, minus some. The table includes approximately 110,000 clones, 80% detected once. Sequencing input: PBMCs. The receptors derive from a man aged 30 to 45 in good health and CMV-seropositive. CDR3s include the opening cysteine and the closing phenylalanine or tryptophan. A D gene is named only where the DNA matches it firmly.

v_call: TRBV9; d_call: TRBD1; cdr3_aa: CASTLGTGGGEQYF
v_call: TRBV5-1; d_call: TRBD1; cdr3_aa: CASSLEGGNYGYTF
v_call: TRBV7-3; d_call: TRBD2; cdr3_aa: CASSFGRGGPETQYF
v_call: TRBV9; d_call: .; cdr3_aa: CASSTLVPRTQYF
v_call: TRBV4-2; d_call: TRBD1; cdr3_aa: CASSQARGQEDSPLHF
v_call: TRBV4-1; d_call: TRBD2; cdr3_aa: CASSQDKIAGGFLNEQFF
v_call: TRBV30; d_call: TRBD1; cdr3_aa: CAWSFFRGTGSSGNQPQHF
v_call: TRBV5-1; d_call: .; cdr3_aa: CASSLGAGANVLTF
v_call: TRBV4-1; d_call: .; cdr3_aa: CASSQDPLGGANYYEQYF
v_call: TRBV30; d_call: .; cdr3_aa: CAWSRVPIGVRYEQYF
v_call: TRBV11-3; d_call: .; cdr3_aa: CASSLTGNEQFF
v_call: TRBV2; d_call: .; cdr3_aa: CASSQLRARGNQPQHF
v_call: TRBV30; d_call: .; cdr3_aa: CAWSLDLIYEQYF
v_call: TRBV13; d_call: TRBD2; cdr3_aa: CASSPPVAGGRQETQYF
v_call: TRBV2; d_call: TRBD2; cdr3_aa: CASREWTSGGNEQFF
v_call: TRBV6-1; d_call: TRBD1; cdr3_aa: CASTLGQDPGEKLFF
v_call: TRBV5-1; d_call: .; cdr3_aa: CASSLGVSGEKLFF
v_call: TRBV5-8; d_call: .; cdr3_aa: CASSLEVGGEKLFF
v_call: TRBV6-5; d_call: .; cdr3_aa: CASSYSAGKGYTF
v_call: TRBV11-2; d_call: TRBD2; cdr3_aa: CASSPRLAGGYNEQFF
v_call: TRBV4-1; d_call: .; cdr3_aa: CASSPGRGYEQYF
v_call: TRBV4-3; d_call: .; cdr3_aa: CASSRDTTNSNTEAFF
v_call: TRBV7-7; d_call: .; cdr3_aa: CASSLSVWAGGYNEQFF
v_call: TRBV7-2; d_call: .; cdr3_aa: CASSLFPGETQYF
v_call: TRBV5-1; d_call: .; cdr3_aa: CASSAGPGNTEAFF
v_call: TRBV14; d_call: .; cdr3_aa: CASSQMAGPNNEQFF
v_call: TRBV2; d_call: .; cdr3_aa: CASAPQEGDYGYTF
v_call: TRBV28; d_call: TRBD1; cdr3_aa: CASSSLTGGREKLFF
v_call: TRBV29-1; d_call: TRBD2; cdr3_aa: CSVEFERGDPDTQYF
v_call: TRBV19; d_call: TRBD1; cdr3_aa: CASSIDPRTGGYGYTF
v_call: TRBV4-1; d_call: .; cdr3_aa: CASSRSLPGYEQYF
v_call: TRBV13; d_call: .; cdr3_aa: CASSSRTAYGYTF
v_call: TRBV28; d_call: .; cdr3_aa: CASEGVGYTF
v_call: TRBV7-8; d_call: TRBD2; cdr3_aa: CASSHPGRGYNEQFF
v_call: TRBV6-6; d_call: TRBD1; cdr3_aa: CASSYTGGTGNTIYF
v_call: TRBV2; d_call: TRBD2; cdr3_aa: CASSTTSGSTDTQYF
v_call: TRBV11-1; d_call: TRBD1; cdr3_aa: CASSFVRGSGYTF
v_call: TRBV5-6; d_call: .; cdr3_aa: CASSLGGRERNQPQHF
v_call: TRBV6-5; d_call: TRBD1; cdr3_aa: CASSYGRTGNTEAFF
v_call: TRBV13; d_call: .; cdr3_aa: CASSLVQGNGYTF
v_call: TRBV25-1; d_call: TRBD1; cdr3_aa: CASSYRGNEQYF
v_call: TRBV11-2; d_call: .; cdr3_aa: CASSPSPLQSHEQYF
v_call: TRBV7-2; d_call: TRBD1; cdr3_aa: CASSLERGQGDYGYTF